One sample yielded the 22 T cell receptor beta chains listed below, sequenced in a study of T cell repertoires in cytomegalovirus infection. TCRdb redid the calling of the reads with MiXCR, one entry per CDR3 protein. In the table there are around 740,000 distinct CDR3 sequences, under 40% of which are singletons. Sample: PBMCs. The origin of the receptors is a human donor in good health (CMV status not recorded). Some clones in this sample may be carry-over from other donors' samples.

This clonotype was found a few times. The J gene is TRBJ2-3, the V gene TRBV28; D unresolved. Germline V gene data show CDR1 as MDHEN and CDR2 as SYDVKM. This CDR3 is 15 amino acids long. V shed 6 bases and J shed 6 bases, with 19 bases lying between them. The CDR3 reads CASSELGLRRDTQYF. DNA for the CDR3: TGTGCCAGCAGCGAGTTAGGGCTCAGACGGGATACGCAGTATTTT.

This clonotype has at least ten counts. Written as DNA, the CDR3 is TGTGCCAGCAGCTTAGTGACAGGGTTGGATTCACCCCTCCACTTT. This sequence encodes CASSLVTGLDSPLHF. The chain has TRBV7-2 and TRBJ1-6; 7 bases line up with TRBD1. Germline CDR1 is SGHTA and CDR2 is FQGNSA. The trim removed 1 base at V and 8 bases at J, leaving 5 bases unmatched. The CDR3 consists of 15 residues.

The table lists this clonotype with many counts. The genes are TRBV7-2 and TRBJ2-1; TRBD2 is a possible D gene (6 bases). The CDR3 loop spans 15 amino acids. Germline V gene lookup returns CDR1 SGHTA and CDR2 FQGNSA. The V end was cut by 1 base, the J end by 3 bases, with 10 bases between. The CDR3 is CASSLGEVLYNEQFF. For the CDR3, the DNA is TGTGCCAGCAGCTTAGGGGAGGTACTCTACAATGAGCAGTTCTTC.

The chain links TRBV7-2 to TRBJ1-5; D unresolved. CDR3 size: 13 residues. Per germline, CDR1 SGHTA and CDR2 FQGNSA. V lost 5 bases to trimming and J lost 10 bases, with 15 bases between them. The CDR3 is CASSEKNVAPQHF. The CDR3 region has the DNA TGTGCCAGCAGCGAAAAGAATGTCGCTCCCCAGCATTTT. The entire variable domain, with the rest obtained from reference TRBV7-2 and TRBJ1-5, is as follows: GAGVSQSPSNKVTEKGKDVELRCDPISGHTALYWYRQSLGQGLEFLIYFQGNSAPDKSGLPSDRFSAERTGGSVSTLTIQRTQQEDSAVYLCASSEKNVAPQHFGDGTRLSIL.

The rearrangement links TRBV12-3 or TRBV12-4 to TRBJ1-2; a possible D gene is TRBD1 (6 bases). V dropped 4 bases and J dropped 7 bases, with 10 bases sitting between them. This CDR3 has 12 residues. CDR3 protein: CASSSRGGGYTF. The DNA for the CDR3 is TGTGCCAGCAGTTCGCGAGGGGGTGGCTACACCTTC.

This clonotype was seen more than once but under ten times. The chain carries TRBV25-1 and TRBJ1-4; D uncertain. The CDR3 totals 15 residues. V was pared by 8 bases and J by 1 base, with 14 bases between. Germline CDR1 is MGHDK and CDR2 is SYGVNS. In DNA, the CDR3 is TGTGCCAGCGCTGTCGCGGGTGGAACTAATGAAAAACTGTTTTTT. It yields the protein CASAVAGGTNEKLFF.

The chain carries TRBV6-1 and TRBJ1-5; TRBD1 agrees at 7 bases. CDR1 MNHNS and CDR2 SASEGT come from the germline V gene. Losses at the gene ends were 7 bases for V and 1 base for J; bases not matched to a gene: 4. This CDR3 has 14 amino acids. The CDR3 coding sequence is TGTGCCAGCACGAGGGGACAGAGCAATCAGCCCCAGCATTTT. The encoded protein is CASTRGQSNQPQHF.

This clonotype was counted a single time. This chain links TRBV29-1 with TRBJ1-1; a possible D gene is TRBD1 (5 bases). The CDR3 is 13 residues long. The germline V gene has CDR1 SQVTM and CDR2 ANQGSEA. Trimming removed 2 bases at V and 3 bases at J, with 10 bases between. The CDR3 DNA is TGCAGCGTTGAACCCCAGGGCCACACTGAAGCTTTCTTT. It codes for CSVEPQGHTEAFF.

Remarks on this clonotype: Germline is not matched at one junction end, which may reflect a read error. The genes are TRBV27 and TRBJ2-3; the D gene is possibly TRBD2 (5 bases). CDR1 and CDR2 (germline): MNHEY, SMNVEV (reference sequence). The CDR3 is 15 residues long. The CDR3, as DNA: TGTGCCAGCAGTGGCCACTACTCTAGCACAGATACGCGGTATTTT. Its protein product is CASSGHYSSTDTRYF.

A few counts support this clonotype. The chain has TRBV28 and TRBJ1-2; the D gene is possibly TRBD1 (5 bases). The CDR3 sequence is 13 residues long. Trimming pared 6 bases from V and 2 bases from J, leaving 10 bases between. CDR1 and CDR2 from the germline V gene are MDHEN and SYDVKM. The CDR3 bases are TGTGCCAGCAGGCGGGACGGAAACTATGGCTACACCTTC. This sequence encodes CASRRDGNYGYTF.

Of note for this clonotype: At one boundary the junction diverges from the germline segment, which might be a read error. The chain combines TRBV4-1 with TRBJ1-5; D gene uncertain. CDR3 length: 15 residues. Germline values: CDR1 MGHRA, CDR2 YSYEKL. The CDR3 DNA follows: TGCGCCAGCAGCCAAGGTGAAGCGTCGAATCAGCCTCAGCATTTT. Translating it yields CASSQGEASNQPQHF.

This clonotype was detected many times. J is TRBJ2-7 and V is TRBV6-6; D gene uncertain. The CDR3 has 14 amino acids. The germline CDR1 and CDR2 sequences are MNHNY and SVGAGI (reference sequence). V lost 0 bases and J lost 3, with 9 bases in between. The chain's CDR3 is CASSYSGTIYEQYF. The CDR3 DNA reads as TGTGCCAGCAGTTACTCGGGCACAATCTACGAGCAGTACTTC.

Notes on this clonotype: This could be a read error, since a much larger clone is one nucleotide away. The chain links TRBV7-2 to TRBJ2-7; tentative D call: TRBD1 (6 bases). The ends were cut back, 1 base at V and 1 base at J, with 14 bases in the middle. Germline CDR1 SGHTA, CDR2 FQGNSA. This CDR3 is built from 16 residues. The CDR3 region is CASSLVQGGTSYEQYF. CDR3 DNA: TGTGCCAGCAGCTTAGTGCAAGGGGGAACTTCCTACGAGCAGTACTTC.

V usage is TRBV28 and J usage is TRBJ1-5, with D unclear. This CDR3 contains 13 residues. Trimming pared 6 bases from V and 5 bases from J, leaving 11 bases between. Per germline, CDR1 MDHEN and CDR2 SYDVKM. In DNA, the CDR3 is TGTGCCAGCAGAGGCGTCGCCCATCAGCCCCAGCATTTT. It translates to CASRGVAHQPQHF.

The chain has TRBV6-8 and TRBJ1-1, with D hard to call. Germline values: CDR1 MNHGY, CDR2 SAAAGT. Trimming cost V 6 bases and J 1 base, with 9 bases left between them. This CDR3 contains 13 residues. In nucleotides, the CDR3 is TGTGCCAGCAGACTCGGCCCGAACACTGAAGCTTTCTTT. Amino acid sequence: CASRLGPNTEAFF.

This sequence joins TRBV19 and TRBJ1-2, with 9 positions matching TRBD1. The germline V gene has CDR1 LNHDA and CDR2 SQIVND (reference sequence). The CDR3 is made up of 15 amino acids. V was clipped by 1 base and J by 8 bases; unmatched bases: 8. In DNA form, the CDR3 reads TGTGCCAGTAGTATAGTGGCTCGGACAGGGGTCGGCTACACCTTC. Residues: CASSIVARTGVGYTF.

The chain has TRBV28 and TRBJ1-4; TRBD1 matches 7 bases. The CDR3 covers 16 residues. J lost 8 bases, V lost 5 bases, and 14 bases had no gene match. Per germline, CDR1 MDHEN and CDR2 SYDVKM. Here the CDR3 DNA reads TGTGCCAGCAGTCGGCAGGATGAGGGGGCTCGGGAAAAACTGTTTTTT. It specifies CASSRQDEGAREKLFF.

This clonotype showed up many times. The V and J genes are TRBV12-3 or TRBV12-4 and TRBJ1-1; the D gene is possibly TRBD1 (6 bases). The V and J ends lost 2 bases and 4 bases respectively, with 14 bases between them. CDR3 length: 15 amino acids. This CDR3 is CASSLSSQGSTEAFF. The CDR3 bases are TGTGCCAGCAGTTTATCTAGCCAGGGGAGCACTGAAGCTTTCTTT.

This clonotype appeared many times. V usage is TRBV7-2 and J usage is TRBJ2-3; the D is unclear. The CDR3 consists of 14 residues. V lost 5 bases and J lost 4, with 13 bases in between. Per germline, CDR1 SGHTA and CDR2 FQGNSA. CDR3 region: CASSITPNADTQYF. CDR3 coding DNA: TGTGCCAGCAGCATAACCCCTAACGCAGATACGCAGTATTTT.

The V gene is TRBV29-1, the J gene TRBJ1-1, with a possible D match to TRBD1 (6 bases). Germline V gene data show CDR1 as SQVTM and CDR2 as ANQGSEA. The CDR3 is made up of 13 amino acids. Trimming shortened V by 6 bases and J by 0 bases, and 11 bases separated the two germline ends. The CDR3 DNA sequence: TGCAGCGTCAGGGGACTAATGAACACTGAAGCTTTCTTT. Its protein product is CSVRGLMNTEAFF.

V is TRBV4-2 and J is TRBJ2-1, with 10 bases aligning to TRBD2. The CDR3 sequence is 16 residues long. V dropped 1 base and J dropped 6; count of bases not matched to a gene: 6. The V gene's germline CDR1 is LGHNA and CDR2 YNFKEQ. CDR3 in amino acids: CASSQGAGGPVNEQFF. CDR3 nucleotide sequence: TGTGCCAGCAGCCAAGGAGCGGGAGGGCCGGTCAATGAGCAGTTCTTC.

The chain has TRBV7-9 and TRBJ2-5, with D possibly matching TRBD2 (6 bases). The CDR3 is 13 amino acids. The germline V gene has CDR1 SEHNR and CDR2 FQNEAQ (reference sequence). Trimming shortened V by 4 bases and J by 4 bases, and 10 bases separated the two germline ends. The CDR3 DNA reads TGTGCCAGCAGCTACCAGGGAGGAGAGACCCAGTACTTC. Protein sequence: CASSYQGGETQYF. Filled out from reference TRBV7-9 and TRBJ2-5, the complete variable domain reads DTGVSQNPRHKITKRGQNVTFRCDPISEHNRLYWYRQTLGQGPEFLTYFQNEAQLEKSRLLSDRFSAERPKGSFSTLEIQRTEQGDSAMYLCASSYQGGETQYFGPGTRLLVL.